The rows below give T cell receptor beta chains drawn from one sample of a study of T-cell memory formation after mild COVID-19. Each CDR3 protein is one row after TCRdb ran MiXCR on the 5' RACE reads. The table includes tens of thousands of distinct CDR3 sequences, approximately 13% detected once. Sequenced sample: PBMCs or a T cell subset sorted from them (not recorded which). Source of these receptors: an adult woman who had mild COVID-19 (a few samples of this study predate the infection). Cell type and time point are not known. CDR3s include the opening cysteine and the closing phenylalanine or tryptophan. D genes are given only for firm matches. Clone size is given for some rows only: seen once, a few or many times, or a class if the clone is expanded.

TGTGCCAGCAGGAGAGTCACAGATACGCAGTATTTT | CASRRVTDTQYF | . | . | TRBJ2-3 | TRBV5-8
TGCAGTGCTTCCGGGACAACGTCCCACGAGCAGTACTTC | CSASGTTSHEQYF | . | few | TRBJ2-7 | TRBV20-1
TGTGCCAGCATCAATACCCCAGGGGGGGGCTGGGGCTACGAGCAGTACTTC | CASINTPGGGWGYEQYF | . | many | TRBJ2-7 | TRBV7-3
TGTGCCAGCAGGCGAGGGAGCGGGAGGCAGAATGAGCAGTTCTTC | CASRRGSGRQNEQFF | TRBD2 | . | TRBJ2-1 | TRBV9
TGTGCCAGCAGGCTTCGCGGGGCTCTGAACACTGAAGCTTTCTTT | CASRLRGALNTEAFF | . | few | TRBJ1-1 | TRBV27
TGCAGTGCATCCGGGACTAGCGAGCGGGAGCAGTACTTC | CSASGTSEREQYF | TRBD2 | many | TRBJ2-7 | TRBV20-1
TGTGCCAGCTCACCCCTGGGGAGAGAAGAGACCCAGTACTTC | CASSPLGREETQYF | . | few | TRBJ2-5 | TRBV18
TGTGCCAGCAGCCCGCCGACAGGGGACAACACTGAAGCTTTCTTT | CASSPPTGDNTEAFF | TRBD1 | . | TRBJ1-1 | TRBV7-3
TGTGCCAGCAGCCCAGCGGGAGCCTCCTACGAGCAGTACTTC | CASSPAGASYEQYF | TRBD2 | few | TRBJ2-7 | TRBV5-6
TGCGCCAGCAGCCAAGTGGGGGGTTTGACTGAAGCTTTCTTT | CASSQVGGLTEAFF | . | . | TRBJ1-1 | TRBV4-1
TGTGCCAGCGAGAATTCGGACACTTCCACCGGGGAGCTGTTTTTT | CASENSDTSTGELFF | . | . | TRBJ2-2 | TRBV7-9
TGTGCCAGCAGCTCCCTAGCGAGCGAGCAGTACTTC | CASSSLASEQYF | . | few | TRBJ2-7 | TRBV7-9
TGTGCCAGCAGTGAAGGTGTTGGTCAGCCCCAGCATTTT | CASSEGVGQPQHF | . | . | TRBJ1-5 | TRBV25-1
TGTGCCACCAGTGCCGACCCCGGGACAGGGGGTATCTACGAGCAGTACTTC | CATSADPGTGGIYEQYF | TRBD1 | . | TRBJ2-7 | TRBV24-1
TGTGCCAGCAGCCCTTTCCGGACGGCGAACACCGGGGAGCTGTTTTTT | CASSPFRTANTGELFF | . | . | TRBJ2-2 | TRBV7-7
TGTGCCAGCAGCGTAACCACGGGCTACGAGCAGTACTTC | CASSVTTGYEQYF | . | few | TRBJ2-7 | TRBV9
TGCAGCGTTGAAGGGGGGGAGGGTAGCTCCTACAATGAGCAGTTCTTC | CSVEGGEGSSYNEQFF | TRBD2 | many | TRBJ2-1 | TRBV29-1
TGCGCCAGCAGCCCAGGGACAGGAGTGACCGGGGAGCTGTTTTTT | CASSPGTGVTGELFF | TRBD1 | few | TRBJ2-2 | TRBV5-1
TGTGCCAGCAGCTTTGACACTAGGGACGAGCAGTACTTC | CASSFDTRDEQYF | . | . | TRBJ2-7 | TRBV11-2